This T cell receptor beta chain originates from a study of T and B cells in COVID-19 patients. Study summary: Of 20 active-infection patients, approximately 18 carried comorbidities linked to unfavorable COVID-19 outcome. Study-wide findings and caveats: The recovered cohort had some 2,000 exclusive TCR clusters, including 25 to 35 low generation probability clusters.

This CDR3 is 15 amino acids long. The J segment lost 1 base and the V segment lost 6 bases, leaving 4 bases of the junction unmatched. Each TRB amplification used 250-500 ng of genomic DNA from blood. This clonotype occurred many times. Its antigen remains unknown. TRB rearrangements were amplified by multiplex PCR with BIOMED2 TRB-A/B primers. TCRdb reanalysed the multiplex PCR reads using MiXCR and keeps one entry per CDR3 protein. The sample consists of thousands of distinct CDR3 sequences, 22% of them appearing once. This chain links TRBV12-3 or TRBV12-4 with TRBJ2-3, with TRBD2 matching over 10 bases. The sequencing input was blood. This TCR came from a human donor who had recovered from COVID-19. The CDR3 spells CASRRTSGGTDTQYF. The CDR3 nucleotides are TGTGCCAGCAGACGGACTAGCGGTGGCACAGATACGCAGTATTTT.